This T cell receptor beta chain was recorded in a study of shared clonotypes between healthy human individuals. Germline CDR1 SNHLY, CDR2 FYNNEI. V shed 5 bases and J 2 bases; nucleotides not matched to a gene: 6. The CDR3 length is 15 residues. The method was immunoSEQ multiplex PCR; TCRdb's version includes in-frame clones alone and lacks a portion of them. In the table there are some 1 million clones, about 80% of which are singletons. Sequenced input: memory CD4+ T cells sorted from blood. Subset here: CD45RA-negative fraction. This chain joins TRBV2 and TRBJ2-3; TRBD1 matches 8 bases. The clonotype originates from a man aged 18 to 30 in good health. The CDR3 reads CASSQEDRATDTQYF. The DNA for the CDR3 is TGTGCCAGCAGTCAAGAGGACAGGGCCACAGATACGCAGTATTTT. The variable domain in full, completed from reference TRBV2 and TRBJ2-3, reads EPEVTQTPSHQVTQMGQEVILRCVPISNHLYFYWYRQILGQKVEFLVSFYNNEISEKSEIFDDQFSVERPDGSNFTLKIRSTKLEDSAMYFCASSQEDRATDTQYFGPGTRLTVL.